This TCR beta chain was obtained from a study of shared T cell receptors in the human thymus. There are 11 residues in the CDR3. V gave up 8 bases and J gave up 7 bases, with 12 bases separating them. From germline, CDR1 is MDHEN and CDR2 SYDVKM. Only in-frame clones appear in the TCRdb table, and some are missing; sequencing was by immunoSEQ multiplex PCR. The sample yields some 640,000 clones, around 87% seen once. This same sample was also taken into another study, of human thymus T cells. That source adds: Donation came from healthy Finnish infants having corrective surgery for congenital heart defects. Thymic material originated from resections removed in the course of corrective heart surgery. Related research examined unrelated individuals and reported that their thymic repertoires overlapped highly.

The receptor was derived from a boy in the first two years of life with a congenital heart defect. This chain uses TRBV28 with TRBJ2-7; the D is unclear. The sequenced material came from thymocytes. The CDR3 spells CASGQWPEQYF. In DNA form, the CDR3 reads TGTGCCAGCGGCCAGTGGCCTGAGCAGTACTTC.